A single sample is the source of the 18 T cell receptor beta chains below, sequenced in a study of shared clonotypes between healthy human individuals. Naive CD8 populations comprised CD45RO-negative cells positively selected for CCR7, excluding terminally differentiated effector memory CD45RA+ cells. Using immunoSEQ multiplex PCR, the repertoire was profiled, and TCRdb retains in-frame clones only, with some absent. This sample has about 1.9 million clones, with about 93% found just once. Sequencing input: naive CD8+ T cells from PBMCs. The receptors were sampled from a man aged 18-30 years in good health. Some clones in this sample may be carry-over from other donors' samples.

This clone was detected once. DNA for the CDR3: TGTGCCAGCAGGAGACTAGCTAATGAGCAGTTCTTC. Translated: CASRRLANEQFF. The chain couples TRBV28 to TRBJ2-1; TRBD2 matches 7 bases. This CDR3 has 12 amino acids. Trimming cost V 6 bases and J 7 bases; bases outside gene matches: 3. In germline, CDR1 is MDHEN, CDR2 SYDVKM. Based on the CDR3 plus reference TRBV28 and TRBJ2-1, the full variable domain is DVKVTQSSRYLVKRTGEKVFLECVQDMDHENMFWYRQDPGLGLRLIYFSYDVKMKEKGDIPEGYSVSREKKERFSLILESASTNQTSMYLCASRRLANEQFFGPGTRLTVL.

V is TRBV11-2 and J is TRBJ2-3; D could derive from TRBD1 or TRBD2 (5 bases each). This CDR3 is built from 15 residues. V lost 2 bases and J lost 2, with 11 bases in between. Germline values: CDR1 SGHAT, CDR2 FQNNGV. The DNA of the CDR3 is TGTGCCAGCAGCTTAATTCGGGGCTTCACAGATACGCAGTATTTT. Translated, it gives CASSLIRGFTDTQYF.

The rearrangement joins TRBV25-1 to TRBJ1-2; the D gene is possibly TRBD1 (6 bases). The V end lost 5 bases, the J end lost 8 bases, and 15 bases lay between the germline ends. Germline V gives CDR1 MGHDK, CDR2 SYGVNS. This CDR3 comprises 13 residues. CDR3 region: CASSKMGAKGYTF. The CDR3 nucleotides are TGTGCCAGCAGTAAAATGGGGGCGAAAGGCTACACCTTC.

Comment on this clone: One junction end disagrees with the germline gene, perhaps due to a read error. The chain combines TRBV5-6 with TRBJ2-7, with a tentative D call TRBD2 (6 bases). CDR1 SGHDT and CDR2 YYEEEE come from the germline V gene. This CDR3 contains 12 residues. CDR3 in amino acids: CASSAGDSREHF. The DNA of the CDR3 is TGTGCCAGCAGCGCCGGGGACTCTCGGGAGCACTTC.

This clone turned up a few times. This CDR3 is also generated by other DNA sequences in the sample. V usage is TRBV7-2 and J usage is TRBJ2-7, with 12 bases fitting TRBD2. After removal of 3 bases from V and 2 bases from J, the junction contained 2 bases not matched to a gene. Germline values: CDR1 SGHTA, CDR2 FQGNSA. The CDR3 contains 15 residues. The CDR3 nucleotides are TGTGCCAGCAGCTTTCTAGCGGGAGGGCCCTACGAGCAGTACTTC. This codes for CASSFLAGGPYEQYF.

The CDR3 protein is CAISESGTGRQPQHF. The CDR3 bases are TGTGCCATCAGTGAGTCAGGGACAGGGAGGCAGCCCCAGCATTTT. This rearrangement joins TRBV10-3 to TRBJ1-5; 9 nucleotides agree with TRBD1. Germline CDR1 and CDR2: ENHRY and SYGVKD. V lost 0 bases and J lost 7; bases outside the gene matches: 4. The CDR3 is 15 amino acids.

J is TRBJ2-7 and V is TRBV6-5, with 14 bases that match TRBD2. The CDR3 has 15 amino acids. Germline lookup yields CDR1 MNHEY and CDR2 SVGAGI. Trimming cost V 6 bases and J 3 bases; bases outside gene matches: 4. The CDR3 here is CASSPGLAGDYEQYF. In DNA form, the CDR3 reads TGTGCCAGCAGCCCGGGACTAGCGGGAGACTACGAGCAGTACTTC.

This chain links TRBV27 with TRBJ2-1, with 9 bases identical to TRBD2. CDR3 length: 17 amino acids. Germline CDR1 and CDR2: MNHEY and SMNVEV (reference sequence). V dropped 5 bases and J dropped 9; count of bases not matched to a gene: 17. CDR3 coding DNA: TGTGCCAGCAGTCCGCCTTTCCGCGCGGGAGGGCCTAGTGAGCAGTTCTTC. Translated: CASSPPFRAGGPSEQFF.

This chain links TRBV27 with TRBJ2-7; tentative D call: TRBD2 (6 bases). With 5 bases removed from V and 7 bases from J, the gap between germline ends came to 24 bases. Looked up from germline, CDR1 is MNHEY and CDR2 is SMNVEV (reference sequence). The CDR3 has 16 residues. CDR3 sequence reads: CASSPRLLEGMREQYF. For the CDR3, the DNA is TGTGCCAGCAGTCCCCGATTGTTGGAGGGGATGAGGGAGCAGTACTTC.

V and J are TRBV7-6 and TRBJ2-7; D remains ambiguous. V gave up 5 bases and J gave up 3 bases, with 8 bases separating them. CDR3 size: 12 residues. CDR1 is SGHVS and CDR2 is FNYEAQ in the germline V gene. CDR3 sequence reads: CASSPNGYEQYF. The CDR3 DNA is TGTGCCAGCAGCCCCAATGGCTACGAGCAGTACTTC.

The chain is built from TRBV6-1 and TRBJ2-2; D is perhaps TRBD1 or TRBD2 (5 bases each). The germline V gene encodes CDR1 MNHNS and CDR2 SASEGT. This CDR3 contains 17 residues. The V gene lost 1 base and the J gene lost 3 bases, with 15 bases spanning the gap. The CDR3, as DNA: TGTGCCAGCAGTGAAGGACGGGGCTACACCGACACCGGGGAGCTGTTTTTT. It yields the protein CASSEGRGYTDTGELFF.

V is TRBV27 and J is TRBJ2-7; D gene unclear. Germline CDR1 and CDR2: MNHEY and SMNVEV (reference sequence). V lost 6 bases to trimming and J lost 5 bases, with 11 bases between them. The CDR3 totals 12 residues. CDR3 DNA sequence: TGTGCCAGCAGCCCCGTTGGGCACGAGCAGTACTTC. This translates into CASSPVGHEQYF.

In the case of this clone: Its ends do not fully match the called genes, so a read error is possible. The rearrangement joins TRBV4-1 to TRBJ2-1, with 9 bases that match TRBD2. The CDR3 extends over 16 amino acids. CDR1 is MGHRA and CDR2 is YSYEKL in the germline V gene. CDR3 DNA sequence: TGCGCCAGCAGCAAAGAGGGCGGGAGGGCCCCCAATGAGCAGTTCTTC. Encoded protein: CASSKEGGRAPNEQFF.

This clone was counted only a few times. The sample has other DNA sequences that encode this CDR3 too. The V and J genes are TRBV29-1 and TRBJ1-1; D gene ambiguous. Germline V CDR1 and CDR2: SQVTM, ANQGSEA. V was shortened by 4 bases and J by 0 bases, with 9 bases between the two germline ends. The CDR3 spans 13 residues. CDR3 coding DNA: TGCAGCGTTGTGGGCAGCATGAACACTGAAGCTTTCTTT. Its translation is CSVVGSMNTEAFF. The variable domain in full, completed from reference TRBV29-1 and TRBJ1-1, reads SAVISQKPSRDICQRGTSLTIQCQVDSQVTMMFWYRQQPGQSLTLIATANQGSEATYESGFVIDKFPISRPNLTFSTLTVSNMSPEDSSIYLCSVVGSMNTEAFFGQGTRLTVV.

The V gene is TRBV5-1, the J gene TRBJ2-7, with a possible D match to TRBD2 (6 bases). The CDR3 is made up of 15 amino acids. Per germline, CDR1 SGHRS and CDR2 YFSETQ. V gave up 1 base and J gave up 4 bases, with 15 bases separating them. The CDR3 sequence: CASSLFGGSAYEQYF. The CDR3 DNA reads TGCGCCAGCAGCTTGTTCGGGGGATCGGCTTACGAGCAGTACTTC.

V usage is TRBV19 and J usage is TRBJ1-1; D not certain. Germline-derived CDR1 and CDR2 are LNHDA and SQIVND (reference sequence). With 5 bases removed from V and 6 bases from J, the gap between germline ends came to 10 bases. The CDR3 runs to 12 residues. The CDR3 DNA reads TGTGCCAGTAGTGGGTTGGGGTCTGAAGCTTTCTTT. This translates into CASSGLGSEAFF.

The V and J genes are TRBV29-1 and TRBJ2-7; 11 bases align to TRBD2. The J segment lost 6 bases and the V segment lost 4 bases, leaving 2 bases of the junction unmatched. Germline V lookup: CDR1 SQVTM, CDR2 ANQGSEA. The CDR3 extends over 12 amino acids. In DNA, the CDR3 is TGCAGCGTTGTACTAGCGGGAGCCGAGCAGTACTTC. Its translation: CSVVLAGAEQYF.

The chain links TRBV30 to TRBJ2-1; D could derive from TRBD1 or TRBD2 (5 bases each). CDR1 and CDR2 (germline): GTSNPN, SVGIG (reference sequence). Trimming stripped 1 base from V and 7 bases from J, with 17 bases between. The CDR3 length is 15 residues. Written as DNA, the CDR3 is TGTGCCTGGAGTGCTTTCCCGGGACCCAAAAATGAGCAGTTCTTC. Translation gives CAWSAFPGPKNEQFF.